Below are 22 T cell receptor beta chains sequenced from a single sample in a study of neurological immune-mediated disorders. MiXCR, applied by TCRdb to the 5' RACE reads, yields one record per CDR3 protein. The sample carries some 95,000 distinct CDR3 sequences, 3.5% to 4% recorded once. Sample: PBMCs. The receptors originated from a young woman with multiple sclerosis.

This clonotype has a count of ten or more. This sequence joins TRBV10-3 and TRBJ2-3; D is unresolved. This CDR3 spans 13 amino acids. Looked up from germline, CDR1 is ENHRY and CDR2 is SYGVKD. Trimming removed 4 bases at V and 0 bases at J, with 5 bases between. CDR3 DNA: TGTGCCATCAGTGGTGGGAGCACAGATACGCAGTATTTT. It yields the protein CAISGGSTDTQYF.

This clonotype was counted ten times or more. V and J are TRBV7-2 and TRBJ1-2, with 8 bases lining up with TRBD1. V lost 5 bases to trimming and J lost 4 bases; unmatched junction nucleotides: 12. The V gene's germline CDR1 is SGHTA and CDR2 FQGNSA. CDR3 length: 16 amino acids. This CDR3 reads CASSTSSGGGSYGYTF. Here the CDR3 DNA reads TGTGCCAGCAGCACTTCCTCAGGGGGCGGGAGCTATGGCTACACCTTC. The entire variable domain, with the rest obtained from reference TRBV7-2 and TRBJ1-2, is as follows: GAGVSQSPSNKVTEKGKDVELRCDPISGHTALYWYRQSLGQGLEFLIYFQGNSAPDKSGLPSDRFSAERTGGSVSTLTIQRTQQEDSAVYLCASSTSSGGGSYGYTFGSGTRLTVV.

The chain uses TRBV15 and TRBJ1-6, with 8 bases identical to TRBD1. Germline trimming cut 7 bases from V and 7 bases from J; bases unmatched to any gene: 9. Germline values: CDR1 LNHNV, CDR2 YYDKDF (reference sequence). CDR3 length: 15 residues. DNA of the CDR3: TGTGCCACCACCAGCCGGACAGGGTCGAATTCACCCCTCCACTTT. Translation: CATTSRTGSNSPLHF.

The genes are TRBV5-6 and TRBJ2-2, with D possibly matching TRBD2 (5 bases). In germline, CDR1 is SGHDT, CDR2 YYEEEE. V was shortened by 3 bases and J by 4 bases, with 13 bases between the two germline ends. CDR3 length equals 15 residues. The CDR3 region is CASSWPTGSTGELFF. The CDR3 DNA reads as TGTGCCAGCAGCTGGCCCACGGGATCCACCGGGGAGCTGTTTTTT.

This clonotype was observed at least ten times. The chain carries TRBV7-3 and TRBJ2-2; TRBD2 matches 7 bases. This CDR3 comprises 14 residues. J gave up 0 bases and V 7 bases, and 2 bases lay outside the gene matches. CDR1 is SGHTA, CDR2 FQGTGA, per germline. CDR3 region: CASKLAANTGELFF. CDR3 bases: TGTGCCAGCAAGCTAGCGGCGAACACCGGGGAGCTGTTTTTT.

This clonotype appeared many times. The CDR3 sequence: CASGLVQGLPGVNEQFF. The CDR3 bases are TGTGCTAGTGGTTTGGTCCAGGGGTTGCCAGGGGTGAATGAGCAGTTCTTC. The chain is built from TRBV12-5 and TRBJ2-1, with D maybe TRBD1 (6 bases). V lost 0 bases, J lost 7 bases, and 19 bases lay in between. Germline CDR1 LGHNT, CDR2 FRNRAP. The CDR3 runs 17 residues.

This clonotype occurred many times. The CDR3 spells CASSLVDHNEQFF. CDR3 nucleotides: TGCGCCAGCAGCTTGGTGGACCACAATGAGCAGTTCTTC. The genes are TRBV5-1 and TRBJ2-1, with D unresolved. Trimming shortened V by 0 bases and J by 5 bases, and 6 bases separated the two germline ends. This CDR3 contains 13 residues. Germline CDR1 SGHRS, CDR2 YFSETQ.

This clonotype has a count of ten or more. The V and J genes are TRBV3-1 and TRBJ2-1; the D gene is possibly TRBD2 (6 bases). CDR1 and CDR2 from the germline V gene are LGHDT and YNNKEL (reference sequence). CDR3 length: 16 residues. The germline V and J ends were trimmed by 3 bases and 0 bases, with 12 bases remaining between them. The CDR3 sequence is CASSQAGRTSYNEQFF. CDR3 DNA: TGTGCCAGCAGCCAGGCGGGACGAACCTCCTACAATGAGCAGTTCTTC.

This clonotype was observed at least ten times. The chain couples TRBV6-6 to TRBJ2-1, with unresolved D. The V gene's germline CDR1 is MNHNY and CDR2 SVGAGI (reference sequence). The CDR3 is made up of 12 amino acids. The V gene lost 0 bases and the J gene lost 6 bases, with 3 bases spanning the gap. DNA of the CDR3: TGTGCCAGCAGTTACTCTCTCAATGAGCAGTTCTTC. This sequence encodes CASSYSLNEQFF.

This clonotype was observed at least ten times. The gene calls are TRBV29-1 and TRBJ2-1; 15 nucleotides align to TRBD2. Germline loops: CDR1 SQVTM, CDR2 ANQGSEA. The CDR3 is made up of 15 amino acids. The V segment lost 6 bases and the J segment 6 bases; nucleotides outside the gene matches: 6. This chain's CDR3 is CSVDRTSGGANEQFF. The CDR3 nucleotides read TGCAGCGTGGATCGGACTAGCGGGGGGGCCAATGAGCAGTTCTTC.

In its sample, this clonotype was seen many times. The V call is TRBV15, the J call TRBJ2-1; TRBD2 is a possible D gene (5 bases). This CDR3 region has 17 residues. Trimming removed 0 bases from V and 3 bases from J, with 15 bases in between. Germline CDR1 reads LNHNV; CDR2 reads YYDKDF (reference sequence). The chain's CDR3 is CATSRDGSVSDYNEQFF. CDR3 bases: TGTGCCACCAGCAGAGATGGCAGCGTTAGCGACTACAATGAGCAGTTCTTC.

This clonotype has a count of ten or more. CDR3 residues: CASRNNLAGGLEETQYF. CDR3 nucleotide sequence: TGTGCCAGCAGAAATAATTTGGCAGGGGGCCTAGAAGAGACCCAGTACTTC. The J gene is TRBJ2-5, the V gene TRBV6-1; 8 bases fit TRBD1. With V trimmed by 6 bases and J by 3 bases, 15 bases remained unmatched. CDR1 MNHNS and CDR2 SASEGT come from the germline V gene. This CDR3 spans 17 amino acids.

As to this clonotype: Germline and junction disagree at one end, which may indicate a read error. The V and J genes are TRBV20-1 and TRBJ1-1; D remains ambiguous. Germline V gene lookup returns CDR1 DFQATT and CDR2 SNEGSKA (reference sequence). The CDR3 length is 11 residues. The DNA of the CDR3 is TGCAGTGCTTTTCACGCATTCTACCCATTTTTT. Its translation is CSAFHAFYPFF.

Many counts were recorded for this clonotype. The CDR3 here is CASSLSQREGETQYF. CDR3 DNA: TGCGCCAGCAGCTTGAGTCAGCGGGAGGGGGAGACCCAGTACTTC. V usage is TRBV5-1 and J usage is TRBJ2-5; TRBD2 agrees at 10 bases. V was pared by 1 base and J by 5 bases, with 5 bases of the junction left unmatched. This CDR3 contains 15 residues. Germline CDR1 reads SGHRS; CDR2 reads YFSETQ.

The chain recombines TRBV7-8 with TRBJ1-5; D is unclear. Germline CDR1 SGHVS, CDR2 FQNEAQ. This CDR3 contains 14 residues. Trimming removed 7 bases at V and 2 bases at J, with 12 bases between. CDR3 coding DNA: TGTGCCAGCACGCAAAACACTGGCAATCAGCCCCAGCATTTT. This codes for CASTQNTGNQPQHF.

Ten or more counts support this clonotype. The CDR3 here is CAISHGARETDTQYF. Here the CDR3 DNA reads TGTGCCATCAGTCATGGGGCTAGAGAAACAGATACGCAGTATTTT. V gene TRBV10-3 combines with J gene TRBJ2-3; perhaps TRBD1 as D (5 bases). V gave up 5 bases and J gave up 3 bases, with 15 bases separating them. From germline, CDR1 is ENHRY and CDR2 SYGVKD. The CDR3 length is 15 residues.

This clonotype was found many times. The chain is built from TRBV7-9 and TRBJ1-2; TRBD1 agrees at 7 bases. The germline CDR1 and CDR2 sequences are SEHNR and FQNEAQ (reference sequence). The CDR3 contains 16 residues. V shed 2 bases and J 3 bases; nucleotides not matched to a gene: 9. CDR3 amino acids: CASSLPRQGWDYGYTF. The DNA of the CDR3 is TGTGCCAGCAGCTTACCCCGACAGGGATGGGACTATGGCTACACCTTC.

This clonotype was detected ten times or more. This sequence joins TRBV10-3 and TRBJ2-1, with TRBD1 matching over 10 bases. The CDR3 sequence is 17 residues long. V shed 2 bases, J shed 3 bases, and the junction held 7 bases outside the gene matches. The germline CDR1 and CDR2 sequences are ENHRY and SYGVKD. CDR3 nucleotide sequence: TGTGCCATCAGTGAGCCCATGACAGGGGGCATCTACAATGAGCAGTTCTTC. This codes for CAISEPMTGGIYNEQFF.

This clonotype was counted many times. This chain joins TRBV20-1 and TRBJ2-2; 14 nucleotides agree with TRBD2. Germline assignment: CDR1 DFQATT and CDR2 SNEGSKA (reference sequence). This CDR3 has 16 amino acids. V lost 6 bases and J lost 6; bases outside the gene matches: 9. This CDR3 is CSARGLAGVVAGELFF. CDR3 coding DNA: TGCAGTGCGAGGGGACTAGCGGGAGTCGTGGCCGGGGAGCTGTTTTTT.

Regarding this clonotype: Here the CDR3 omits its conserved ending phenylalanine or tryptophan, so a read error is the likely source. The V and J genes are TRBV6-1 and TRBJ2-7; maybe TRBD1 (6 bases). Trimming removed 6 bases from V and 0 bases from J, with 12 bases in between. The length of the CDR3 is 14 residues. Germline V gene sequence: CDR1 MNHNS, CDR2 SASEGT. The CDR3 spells CASSTGIFSYEQYL. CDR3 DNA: TGTGCCAGCAGCACAGGGATTTTCTCCTACGAGCAGTACTTA.

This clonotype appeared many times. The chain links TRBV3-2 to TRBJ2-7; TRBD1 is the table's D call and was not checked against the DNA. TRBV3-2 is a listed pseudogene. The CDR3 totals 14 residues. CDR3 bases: TGTGCCAGCAGCCCCCGGGACGGCGACTACGAGCAGTACTTC. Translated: CASSPRDGDYEQYF.

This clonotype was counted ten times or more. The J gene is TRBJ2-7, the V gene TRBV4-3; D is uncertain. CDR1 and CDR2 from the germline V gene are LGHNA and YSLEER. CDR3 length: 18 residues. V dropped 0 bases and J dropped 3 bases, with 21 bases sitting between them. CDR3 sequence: CASSQEPPGPNTHYEQYF. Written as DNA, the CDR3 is TGCGCCAGCAGCCAAGAACCCCCGGGCCCGAACACTCACTACGAGCAGTACTTC.